The T cell receptor beta chain under discussion was sequenced for a study of cytomegalovirus exposure and HLA in healthy donors. The CDR3 contains 15 residues. CDR1 and CDR2 from the germline V gene are LNHNV and YYDKDF (reference sequence). V was trimmed by 1 base and J by 2 bases, leaving 8 bases between them. Researchers ran the PCR with 60 Vbeta and 13 Jbeta primers. Only in-frame clones appear in the TCRdb table, and some are missing; sequencing was by immunoSEQ multiplex PCR. This sample has around 99,000 clones, with about 77% found just once. The source of this sequence is a man in his forties in good health and CMV-seronegative. Sequenced: PBMCs. The chain employs TRBV15 and TRBJ2-2; D uncertain. DNA for the CDR3: TGTGCCACCAGCAGAGCCGCGCCAAACACCGGGGAGCTGTTTTTT. Translated, it gives CATSRAAPNTGELFF.